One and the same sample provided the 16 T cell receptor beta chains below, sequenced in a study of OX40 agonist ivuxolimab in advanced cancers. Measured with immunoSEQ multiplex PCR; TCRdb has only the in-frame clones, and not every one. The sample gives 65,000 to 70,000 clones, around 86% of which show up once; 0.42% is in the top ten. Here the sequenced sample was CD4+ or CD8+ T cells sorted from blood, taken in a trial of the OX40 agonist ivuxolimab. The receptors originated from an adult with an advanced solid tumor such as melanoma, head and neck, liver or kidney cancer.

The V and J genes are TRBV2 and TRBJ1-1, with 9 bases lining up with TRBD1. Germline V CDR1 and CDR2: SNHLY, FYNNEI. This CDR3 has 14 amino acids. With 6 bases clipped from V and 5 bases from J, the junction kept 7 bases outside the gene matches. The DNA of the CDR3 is TGTGCCAGCAGGGGAAACAGGGGGCGGACTGAAGCTTTCTTT. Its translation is CASRGNRGRTEAFF.

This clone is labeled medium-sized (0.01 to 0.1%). CDR3: CASSSGTAYGYTF. CDR3 DNA: TGCGCCAGCAGTTCCGGGACAGCCTATGGCTACACCTTC. The chain is built from TRBV10-2 and TRBJ1-2; 7 positions agree with TRBD1. CDR1 is WSHSY, CDR2 SAAADI, per germline. J was trimmed by 4 bases and V by 5 bases; bases with no gene match: 4. CDR3 length equals 13 residues.

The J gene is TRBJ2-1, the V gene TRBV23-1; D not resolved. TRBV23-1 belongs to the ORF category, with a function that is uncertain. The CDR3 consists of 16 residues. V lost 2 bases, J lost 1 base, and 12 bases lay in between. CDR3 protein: CASSQARLVSYNEQFF. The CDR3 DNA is TGCGCCAGCAGTCAAGCGAGACTCGTATCCTACAATGAGCAGTTCTTC.

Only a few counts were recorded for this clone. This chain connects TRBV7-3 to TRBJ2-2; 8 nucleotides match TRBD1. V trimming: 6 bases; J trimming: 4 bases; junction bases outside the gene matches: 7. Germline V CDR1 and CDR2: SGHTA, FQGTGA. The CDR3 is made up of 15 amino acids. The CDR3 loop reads CASRGGTGRTGELFF. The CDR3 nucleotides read TGTGCCAGCAGGGGCGGGACAGGACGCACCGGGGAGCTGTTTTTT.

The CDR3 spells CASSLGSGDRETQYF. In nucleotides, the CDR3 is TGTGCCAGCAGCCTAGGATCAGGAGATCGAGAGACCCAGTACTTC. The chain is built from TRBV5-4 and TRBJ2-5, with no clear D. V shed 4 bases and J shed 4 bases, with 17 bases lying between them. CDR1 is SGHNT and CDR2 is YYREEE in the germline V gene (reference sequence). The CDR3 is 15 residues long.

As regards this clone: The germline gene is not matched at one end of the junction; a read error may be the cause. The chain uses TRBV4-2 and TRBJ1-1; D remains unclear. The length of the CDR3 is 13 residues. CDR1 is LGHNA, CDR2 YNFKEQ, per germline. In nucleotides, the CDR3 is TGTGCCAGCAGCAAAGACCCAGGCCCTGAAGCTTTCTTT. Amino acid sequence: CASSKDPGPEAFF.

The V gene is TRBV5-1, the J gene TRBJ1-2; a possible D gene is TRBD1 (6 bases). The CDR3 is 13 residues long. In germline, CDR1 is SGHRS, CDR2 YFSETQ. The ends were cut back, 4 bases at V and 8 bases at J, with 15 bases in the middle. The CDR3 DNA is TGCGCCAGCAGCAAACAGGTCCAGGGGGGCTACACCTTC. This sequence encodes CASSKQVQGGYTF.

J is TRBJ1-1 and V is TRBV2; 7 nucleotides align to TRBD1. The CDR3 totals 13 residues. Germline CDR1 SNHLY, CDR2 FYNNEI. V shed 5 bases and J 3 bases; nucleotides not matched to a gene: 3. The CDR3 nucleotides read TGTGCCAGCAGTAACAGGGGCGACACTGAAGCTTTCTTT. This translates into CASSNRGDTEAFF.

Written as DNA, the CDR3 is TGTGCCAGCAGCCGTACTAATAACTATGGCTACACCTTC. It is translated as CASSRTNNYGYTF. The genes are TRBV7-8 and TRBJ1-2; no clear D. The CDR3 covers 13 residues. Trimming took 5 bases from V and 1 from J, leaving 8 bases between them. Looked up from germline, CDR1 is SGHVS and CDR2 is FQNEAQ.

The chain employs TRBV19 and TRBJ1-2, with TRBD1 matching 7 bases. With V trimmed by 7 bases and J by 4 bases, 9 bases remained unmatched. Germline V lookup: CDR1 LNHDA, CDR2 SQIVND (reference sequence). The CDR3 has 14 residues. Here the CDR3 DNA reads TGTGCCAGTAACCCTTCGACAGGGTCCTATGGCTACACCTTC. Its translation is CASNPSTGSYGYTF.

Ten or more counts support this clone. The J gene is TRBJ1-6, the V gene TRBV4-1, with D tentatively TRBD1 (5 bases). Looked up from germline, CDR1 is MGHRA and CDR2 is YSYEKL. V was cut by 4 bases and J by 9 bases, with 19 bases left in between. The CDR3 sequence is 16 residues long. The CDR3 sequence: CASSREGKPGSSPLHF. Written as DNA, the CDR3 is TGCGCCAGCAGCCGGGAGGGGAAGCCAGGGAGTTCACCCCTCCACTTT.

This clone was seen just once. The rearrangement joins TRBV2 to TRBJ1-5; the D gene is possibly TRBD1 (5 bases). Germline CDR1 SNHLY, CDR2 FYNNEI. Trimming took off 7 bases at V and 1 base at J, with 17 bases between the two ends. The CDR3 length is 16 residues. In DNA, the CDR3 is TGTGCCAGCAAAGGACCTGGGGGAGCCAGCAATCAGCCCCAGCATTTT. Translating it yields CASKGPGGASNQPQHF. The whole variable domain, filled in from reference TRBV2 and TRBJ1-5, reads EPEVTQTPSHQVTQMGQEVILRCVPISNHLYFYWYRQILGQKVEFLVSFYNNEISEKSEIFDDQFSVERPDGSNFTLKIRSTKLEDSAMYFCASKGPGGASNQPQHFGDGTRLSIL.

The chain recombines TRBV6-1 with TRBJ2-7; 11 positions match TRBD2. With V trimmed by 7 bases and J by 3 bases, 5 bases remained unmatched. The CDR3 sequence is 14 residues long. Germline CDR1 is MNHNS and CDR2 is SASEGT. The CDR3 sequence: CASNYLAGGYEQYF. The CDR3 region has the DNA TGTGCCAGCAACTACCTAGCGGGGGGCTACGAGCAGTACTTC.

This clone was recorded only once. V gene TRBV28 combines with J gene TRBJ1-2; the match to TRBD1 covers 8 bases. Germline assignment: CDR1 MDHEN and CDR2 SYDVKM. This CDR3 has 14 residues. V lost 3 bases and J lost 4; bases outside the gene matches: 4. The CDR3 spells CASSFRGRGYGYTF. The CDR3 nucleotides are TGTGCCAGCAGTTTCAGGGGGCGCGGCTATGGCTACACCTTC.

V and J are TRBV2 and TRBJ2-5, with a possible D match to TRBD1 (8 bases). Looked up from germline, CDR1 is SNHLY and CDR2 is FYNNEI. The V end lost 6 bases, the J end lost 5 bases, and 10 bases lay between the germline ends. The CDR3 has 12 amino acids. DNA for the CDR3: TGTGCCAGCAGACAGGGGGGGGAGACCCAGTACTTC. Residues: CASRQGGETQYF.

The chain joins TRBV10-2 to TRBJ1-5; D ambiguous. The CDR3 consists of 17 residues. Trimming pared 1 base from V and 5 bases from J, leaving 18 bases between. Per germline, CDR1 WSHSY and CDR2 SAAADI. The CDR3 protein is CASSEYWVEGGYQPQHF. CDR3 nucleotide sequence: TGCGCCAGCAGTGAGTATTGGGTTGAGGGTGGATATCAGCCCCAGCATTTT.